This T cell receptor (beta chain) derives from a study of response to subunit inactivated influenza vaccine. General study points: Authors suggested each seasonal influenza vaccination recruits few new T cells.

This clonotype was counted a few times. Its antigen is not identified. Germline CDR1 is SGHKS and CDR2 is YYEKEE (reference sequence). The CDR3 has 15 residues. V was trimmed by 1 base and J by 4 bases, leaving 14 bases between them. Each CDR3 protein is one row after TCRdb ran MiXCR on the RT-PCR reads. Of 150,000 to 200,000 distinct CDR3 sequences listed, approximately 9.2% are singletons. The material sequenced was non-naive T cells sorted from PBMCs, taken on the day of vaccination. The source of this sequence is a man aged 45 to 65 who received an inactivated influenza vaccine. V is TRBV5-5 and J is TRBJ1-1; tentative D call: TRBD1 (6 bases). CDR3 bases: TGTGCCAGCAGCTTGTCCCAGGGGACCTCCACTGAAGCTTTCTTT. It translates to CASSLSQGTSTEAFF.